Each of the 12 T cell receptor beta chains below was sequenced from the same sample in a study of human T cells and chemical hapten exposure. Documented time point: patch test 3, about 24 weeks after DPC sensitization. Treatment meaning: therapeutic diphenylcyclopropenone sensitization with weekly scalp DPC. MiXCR, run by TCRdb on the RACE reads, gives a single entry per CDR3 protein. Of roughly 32,000 distinct CDR3 sequences in the sample, 4.5% to 7.5% were seen once. Sequencing was performed on whole blood, taken in connection with sensitization to the hapten diphenylcyclopropenone (DPC). The source of these receptors is a man aged 25 to 40 with alopecia areata. Some clones in this sample may be carry-over from other donors' samples.

Ten or more counts support this clonotype. The chain links TRBV24-1 to TRBJ2-7, with D tentatively TRBD2 (6 bases). Germline CDR1 reads KGHDR; CDR2 reads SFDVKD. Deletions cut 4 bases from V and 6 bases from J, with 12 bases between. The CDR3 is 13 amino acids. CDR3 in amino acids: CATSEEGTREQYF. CDR3 bases: TGTGCCACCAGTGAAGAGGGGACTCGCGAGCAGTACTTC.

This clonotype was counted at least ten times. The J gene is TRBJ2-4, the V gene TRBV14; D is unresolved. Looked up from germline, CDR1 is SGHDN and CDR2 is FVKESK. CDR3 length: 14 residues. The V end lost 4 bases, the J end lost 1 base, and 8 bases lay between the germline ends. CDR3 region: CASSPKNAKNIQYF. The DNA of the CDR3 is TGTGCCAGCAGCCCGAAAAACGCCAAAAACATTCAGTACTTC.

This clonotype has ten or more counts. The chain combines TRBV2 with TRBJ1-5; TRBD1 might be the D (6 bases). V lost 1 base and J lost 0, with 13 bases in between. This CDR3 has 17 amino acids. CDR1 and CDR2 (germline): SNHLY, FYNNEI. In nucleotides, the CDR3 is TGTGCCAGCAGTGAAGGGACAGCGAGGTATAGCAATCAGCCCCAGCATTTT. Translation gives CASSEGTARYSNQPQHF.

This clonotype appeared many times. The chain carries TRBV15 and TRBJ1-6; perhaps TRBD1 as D (6 bases). Trimming took 3 bases from V and 5 from J, leaving 14 bases between them. The V gene's germline CDR1 is LNHNV and CDR2 YYDKDF (reference sequence). The CDR3 runs to 16 residues. CDR3 sequence reads: CATSRGASRDNSPLHF. Written as DNA, the CDR3 is TGTGCCACCAGCAGGGGGGCGTCCAGAGATAATTCACCCCTCCACTTT.

The table lists this clonotype with many counts. CDR3 bases: TGTGCCAGCAGTTTCTCAGGGGCCTCCTACAATGAGCAGTTCTTC. The encoded protein is CASSFSGASYNEQFF. The V and J genes are TRBV27 and TRBJ2-1, with D perhaps matching TRBD1 (6 bases). Germline CDR1 MNHEY, CDR2 SMNVEV (reference sequence). This CDR3 has 15 amino acids. V was clipped by 3 bases and J by 0 bases, with 9 bases between them.

This clonotype was detected ten times or more. This rearrangement joins TRBV3-1 to TRBJ2-5; D remains ambiguous. Trimming shortened V by 0 bases and J by 1 base, and 9 bases separated the two germline ends. This CDR3 is 15 amino acids long. Germline V gene sequence: CDR1 LGHDT, CDR2 YNNKEL (reference sequence). As DNA, the CDR3 is TGTGCCAGCAGCCAAGAAGGTCGGATCCAAGAGACCCAGTACTTC. Translating it yields CASSQEGRIQETQYF.

This clonotype showed up many times. The rearrangement uses TRBV7-2 and TRBJ1-1; no firm D call. The CDR3 is 15 residues long. The V gene lost 4 bases and the J gene lost 2 bases, with 14 bases spanning the gap. The germline V gene has CDR1 SGHTA and CDR2 FQGNSA. CDR3 amino acids: CASSSKGGVNTEAFF. Written as DNA, the CDR3 is TGTGCCAGCAGCTCTAAAGGCGGGGTAAACACTGAAGCTTTCTTT.

Ten or more counts support this clonotype. This chain uses TRBV29-1 with TRBJ1-4; 8 bases match TRBD1. This CDR3 comprises 16 residues. The junction had 14 bases not matched to a gene; V was cut back by 7 bases and J by 4 bases. Germline V gene lookup returns CDR1 SQVTM and CDR2 ANQGSEA. DNA of the CDR3: TGCAGCGCACGAGAAGGGCGGGACAGGAGTAATGAAAAACTGTTTTTT. It is translated as CSAREGRDRSNEKLFF.

This clonotype has ten or more counts. V and J are TRBV29-1 and TRBJ2-1; 9 nucleotides match TRBD2. The V and J ends lost 3 bases and 3 bases, in that order; junction bases with no gene match: 3. The CDR3 length is 14 residues. Germline V gene sequence: CDR1 SQVTM, CDR2 ANQGSEA. The CDR3: CSVDQRGVYNEQFF. DNA for the CDR3: TGCAGCGTTGACCAGCGGGGGGTCTACAATGAGCAGTTCTTC.

In this sample, this clonotype turned up many times. The rearrangement uses TRBV11-2 and TRBJ2-5, with D possibly being TRBD2 (6 bases). This CDR3 contains 13 residues. Germline V gives CDR1 SGHAT, CDR2 FQNNGV. V was clipped by 5 bases and J by 4 bases, with 11 bases between them. In DNA form, the CDR3 reads TGTGCCAGCAGCCCAGAGCGGGTAGAGACCCAGTACTTC. Translating gives CASSPERVETQYF.

This clonotype was seen at least ten times. The CDR3 DNA reads as TGCGCCAGCAGCCAAGCTAACGGTTACGAGCAGTACTTC. It codes for CASSQANGYEQYF. The chain recombines TRBV4-3 with TRBJ2-7; D is uncertain. Germline V gene data show CDR1 as LGHNA and CDR2 as YSLEER. The CDR3 loop spans 13 amino acids. The germline V and J ends were trimmed by 1 base and 4 bases, with 8 bases remaining between them.

This clonotype was seen ten or more times. The chain has TRBV12-3 or TRBV12-4 and TRBJ2-2; TRBD1 matches at 7 bases. After removal of 6 bases from V and 5 bases from J, the junction contained 6 bases not matched to a gene. CDR3 length: 14 residues. The CDR3 region has the DNA TGTGCCAGCAGCCCCGGACAGGCAACCGGGGAGCTGTTTTTT. This codes for CASSPGQATGELFF.